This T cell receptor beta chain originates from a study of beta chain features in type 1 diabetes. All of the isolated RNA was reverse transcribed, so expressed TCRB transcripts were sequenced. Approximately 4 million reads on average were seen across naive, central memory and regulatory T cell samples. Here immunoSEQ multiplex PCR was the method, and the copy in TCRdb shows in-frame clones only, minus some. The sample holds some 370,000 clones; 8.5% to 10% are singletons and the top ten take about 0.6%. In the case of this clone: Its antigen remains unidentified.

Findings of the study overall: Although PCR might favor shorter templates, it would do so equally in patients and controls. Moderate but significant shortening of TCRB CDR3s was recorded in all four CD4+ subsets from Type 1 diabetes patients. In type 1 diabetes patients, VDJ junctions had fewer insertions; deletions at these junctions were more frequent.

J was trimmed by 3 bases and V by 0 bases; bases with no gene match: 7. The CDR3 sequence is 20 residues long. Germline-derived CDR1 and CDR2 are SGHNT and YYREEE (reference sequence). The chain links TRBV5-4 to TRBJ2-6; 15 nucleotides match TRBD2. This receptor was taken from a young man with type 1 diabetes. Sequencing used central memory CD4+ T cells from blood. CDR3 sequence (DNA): TGTGCCAGCAGCTTGGAAGCAGGACTAGCGGGAGGGTATGGGGCCAACGTCCTGACTTTC. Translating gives CASSLEAGLAGGYGANVLTF.